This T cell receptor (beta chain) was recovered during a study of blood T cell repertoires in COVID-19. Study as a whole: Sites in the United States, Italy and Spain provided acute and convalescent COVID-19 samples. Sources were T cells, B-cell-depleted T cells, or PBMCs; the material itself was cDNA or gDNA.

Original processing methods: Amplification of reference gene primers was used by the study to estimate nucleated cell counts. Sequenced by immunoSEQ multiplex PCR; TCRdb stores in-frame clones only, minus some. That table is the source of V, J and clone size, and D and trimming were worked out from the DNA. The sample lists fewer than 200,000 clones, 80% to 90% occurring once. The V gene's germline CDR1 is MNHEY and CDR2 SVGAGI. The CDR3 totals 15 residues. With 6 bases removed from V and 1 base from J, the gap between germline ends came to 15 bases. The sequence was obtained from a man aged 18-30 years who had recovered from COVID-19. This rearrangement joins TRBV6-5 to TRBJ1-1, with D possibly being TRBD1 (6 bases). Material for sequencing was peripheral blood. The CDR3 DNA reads TGTGCCAGCAGAGTGGAAGGGGGAGCGAACACTGAAGCTTTCTTT. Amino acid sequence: CASRVEGGANTEAFF.